This entry concerns a single TCR beta chain. Its recognized antigen is unknown. No base qualities exist here, and no much larger clone lies one base off it. Receptor libraries were prepared by the immunoSEQ multiplex PCR assay. In the authors' own workflow: A statistical classification framework was built to diagnose cytomegalovirus status from the catalog of TCR beta chain sequences. The table comes from immuneACCESS by way of TCRdb, which keeps in-frame sequences with V and J called. Part of the clones is missing from these tables; in studies checked, under half for an unresolved V gene and the rest for unknown reasons. The V and J calls and clone size are taken from that table; D and trimming were inferred from the DNA. Across this sample there are some 140,000 clones, with approximately 82% seen only once. The ten largest clones add up to 25% to 30% of the sample. Donors formed part of the validation cohort, which comprised some 120 subjects and was distinct from the first cohort of 666 subjects.

The sample originates from a study of cytomegalovirus exposure and HLA in healthy donors listed by TCRdb under 2017. About the investigation overall: The 666 repertoires of the first cohort and the roughly 110 validation repertoires were produced on the same platform, according to a later analysis. To predict cytomegalovirus infection status, the study combined high-throughput TCR immunosequencing, statistical association of individual TCRs with disease status, and machine learning. Besides the first cohort of around 670 subjects, a separate validation cohort made up of 90 to 150 different subjects was used. The study was designed to test whether signatures of past pathogen exposure could be identified by cataloging public T cell receptors.

Inclusive of the bounding cysteine and phenylalanine, the CDR3 is 18 residues long. The DNA shown is the 54-base CDR3, in frame from base 1. Sequences SGDLS (CDR1) and YYNGEE (CDR2) are obtained from the germline V gene. V loses 0 bases of germline sequence and J loses 0 bases, and the interval between the two ends is 13 bases. General study outcomes and caveats: In the study, 150 to 200 TCR beta chains were listed as associated with cytomegalovirus. A few of the identified cytomegalovirus-associated TCR beta chains were confirmed in vitro to be specific for cytomegalovirus antigens. Most TCR sequences were observed very rarely across donors, whereas some public TCRs were present in many individuals. Subsequent analysis determined that TCRs grouped into clusters in the first cohort also showed a tendency toward co-occurrence across the 130 or so validation repertoires, and 85% to 95% of cluster scores exceeded 0. The classifier was reported to diagnose cytomegalovirus status with high specificity and sensitivity in both the original and validation cohorts. A later analysis had no HLA typing for the validation cohort, so co-occurrence there was scored across all 120 or so repertoires. The authors suggested that the approach could potentially be generalized to other disease states and immunological phenotypes.

This sequence was found in a young man in good health and CMV-seropositive. Sequences were obtained from PBMCs. The chain is assembled from TRBV9 and TRBJ1-6; the D segment cannot be called with confidence. The DNA reads as follows: TGTGCCAGCAGCGTAGCGGCGACTTCGAGCTCCTATAATTCACCCCTCCACTTT. The resulting protein is CASSVAATSSSYNSPLHF.